This is a list of T cell receptor beta chains from one sample in a study of shared T cell receptors in the human thymus. Here immunoSEQ multiplex PCR was the method, and the copy in TCRdb shows in-frame clones only, minus some. The sample shows hundreds of thousands of clones, approximately 87% of them seen only once. The same sample was also studied in work on human thymus T cells.

The material sequenced was thymocytes. The receptors were gathered from a boy younger than two with a congenital heart defect. Each CDR3 is given with its conserved first and last residue. Only some rows state a clone size, as once, few, many or a class for expanded clones.

TRBV5-4	TRBJ1-1	-	CASSVWQGARNTEAFF
TRBV28	TRBJ2-1	-	CASSLPGVAYNEQFF
TRBV9	TRBJ1-2	-	CASNKEGGNYGYTF
TRBV5-4	TRBJ1-2	-	CASSVRGSGIQYGYTF
TRBV30	TRBJ1-1	-	CAWSEQGAPKSYTEAFF
TRBV29-1	TRBJ2-2	-	CSVPSNTGELFF
TRBV4-3	TRBJ1-2	-	CASSQAPQAGARANYGYTF
TRBV14	TRBJ2-5	-	CASSQYCSGRQETQYF
TRBV7-9	TRBJ2-3	-	CASSLDLGLDTQYF
TRBV7-9	TRBJ1-3	-	CASSLARYPTDSGNTIYF
TRBV4-1	TRBJ1-4	-	CASSLLAAPPAKLFF
TRBV15	TRBJ2-3	-	CATSRAPLAGTSTDTQYF
TRBV10-2	TRBJ1-5	-	CASSVLYNQPQHF
TRBV5-6	TRBJ1-1	once	CASSLSWGGCTEAFF
TRBV4-3	TRBJ2-5	-	CASSQDTSGTEQETQYF
TRBV7-8	TRBJ2-5	-	CASSLGQGAGETQYF
TRBV5-4	TRBJ1-6	-	CASTFAGSSYNSPLHF
TRBV4-1	TRBJ2-5	-	CASSQGLAGDGETQYF
TRBV9	TRBJ2-3	-	CASSAPDEAGTTDTQYF
TRBV9	TRBJ2-5	once	CASSGGKGGSLQETQYF
TRBV9	TRBJ2-7	-	CASSVGGDGTSGYEQYF
TRBV9	TRBJ1-5	-	CASSVAGNQPQHF
TRBV27	TRBJ1-1	-	CASSFSAGNTEAFF
TRBV2	TRBJ1-2	few	CASSDRWGYTF
TRBV10-3	TRBJ1-6	-	CAISDRANSPLHF
TRBV4-1	TRBJ2-7	-	CASSTGTSGDSYEQYF
TRBV21-1	TRBJ1-2	-	CASSKNEGEDTYGYTF
TRBV10-3	TRBJ2-1	-	CASEGTDNEQFF
TRBV5-5	TRBJ2-2	few	CASSLVRGRWTGELFF